This T cell receptor (beta chain) was captured in a study of OX40 agonist ivuxolimab in advanced cancers. Study summary: Patients were under 90% male with ages roughly 20 to 90, mean 60. Study outcomes and limitations: At 0.1 to 3.0 mg/kg, clonal expansion of CD4+ and CD8+ blood T cells had occurred by week 6. It was not determined which antigens were specifically recognized by the peripheral T cells that had undergone clonal expansion. Averaged across samples, CD8+ T cells carried more expanded clones than CD4+ did.

The CDR3 is 14 residues long. Germline CDR1 reads LNHDA; CDR2 reads SQIVND (reference sequence). Deletions cut 8 bases from V and 3 bases from J, with 13 bases between. Worth noting for this clone: What it binds is not known.

The assay was immunoSEQ multiplex PCR, and TCRdb's table has in-frame clones only and misses some. Of around 62,000 clones detected, about 91% appear once; the ten largest clones hold approximately 0.32%. The V call is TRBV19, the J call TRBJ1-4; TRBD1 might be the D (5 bases). The sequencing used CD4+ or CD8+ T cells sorted from blood, collected in a trial of the OX40 agonist ivuxolimab. This sequence was found in an adult with an advanced solid tumor such as melanoma, head and neck, liver or kidney cancer. This CDR3 is CASHPTASNEKLFF. CDR3 DNA sequence: TGTGCCAGTCATCCGACAGCATCTAATGAAAAACTGTTTTTT.